This TCR beta chain was captured in a study of T cells in Graves' hyperthyroidism and ophthalmopathy. Across the whole study: Before any treatment, at initial diagnosis, peripheral blood was collected. Points from the study as a whole: The majority of expanded thyroid clonotypes above 0.001 also appeared in blood.

CDR1 and CDR2 from the germline V gene are SQVTM and ANQGSEA. There are 13 residues in the CDR3. V lost 5 bases, J lost 4 bases, and 12 bases lay in between. This clonotype was picked up many times. Antigen unknown. RNA transcripts served as the template for amplifying TCR beta CDR3 regions. HTBI primers were employed in a first-round RT-PCR of the TCR CDR3. TCRdb re-called the multiplex PCR reads through MiXCR, storing one row per CDR3 protein. The data show approximately 330,000 distinct CDR3 sequences, with roughly 13% seen just once and about 37% held by the top ten. Patients having uncontrolled infection, another autoimmune disease, pregnancy or lactation were not included. The authors obtained PBMCs from over 7.5 ml of fresh peripheral blood.

Specimen: blood. This TCR was sampled from a woman aged 35 to 49 with Graves' ophthalmopathy. J is TRBJ1-5 and V is TRBV29-1; D is unclear. The CDR3 nucleotides are TGCAGCGTTAAACTCGGCAGGAATCAGCCCCAGCATTTT. It codes for CSVKLGRNQPQHF.